The 9 T cell receptor beta chains listed next were all sequenced from one sample in a study of blood T cell repertoires in COVID-19. The protocol was immunoSEQ multiplex PCR, while the TCRdb copy is restricted to in-frame clones and leaves out a portion. The table shows roughly 100,000 clones, with roughly 84% occurring only once. The sample taken for sequencing was peripheral blood. Source of these receptors: a man aged 55 to 70 with acute or convalescent COVID-19.

The CDR3 DNA is TGTGCCAGCAGCTTAGGAATTCGTGGGAGGGATGAGCAGTTCTTC. As protein: CASSLGIRGRDEQFF. This chain links TRBV11-2 with TRBJ2-1; 7 nucleotides align to TRBD2. The CDR3 totals 15 residues. Per germline, CDR1 SGHAT and CDR2 FQNNGV. The V segment lost 1 base and the J segment 8 bases; nucleotides outside the gene matches: 8.

The chain recombines TRBV11-2 with TRBJ2-5; TRBD2 agrees at 7 bases. The CDR3 totals 16 residues. V gave up 5 bases and J gave up 1 base; unmatched junction bases: 10. The germline V gene encodes CDR1 SGHAT and CDR2 FQNNGV. The CDR3 reads CASSPHTASGQETQYF. CDR3 DNA: TGTGCCAGCAGCCCCCACACAGCTAGCGGCCAAGAGACCCAGTACTTC.

The chain is built from TRBV7-9 and TRBJ2-3, with 7 bases fitting TRBD2. The CDR3 sequence is 16 residues long. V lost 3 bases and J lost 4; bases outside the gene matches: 10. In germline, CDR1 is SEHNR, CDR2 FQNEAQ (reference sequence). CDR3 coding DNA: TGTGCCAGCAGCTTGGGGTTGGCGGGAGACGCAGATACGCAGTATTTT. This gives the protein CASSLGLAGDADTQYF. The whole variable domain, remainder taken from reference TRBV7-9 and TRBJ2-3, is DTGVSQNPRHKITKRGQNVTFRCDPISEHNRLYWYRQTLGQGPEFLTYFQNEAQLEKSRLLSDRFSAERPKGSFSTLEIQRTEQGDSAMYLCASSLGLAGDADTQYFGPGTRLTVL.

V is TRBV19 and J is TRBJ2-1; weak D call: TRBD1 (5 bases). Germline CDR1 LNHDA, CDR2 SQIVND (reference sequence). Trimming pared 6 bases from V and 13 bases from J, leaving 13 bases between. The CDR3 runs to 11 residues. CDR3 DNA: TGTGCCAGTAGATCTAGTGGGGCACAGTTCTTC. The encoded protein is CASRSSGAQFF.

The chain uses TRBV18 and TRBJ1-5, with D possibly TRBD1 on 5 matching bases. Per germline, CDR1 KGHSH and CDR2 LQKENI. The CDR3 is 17 amino acids. V was cut by 4 bases and J by 0 bases, with 16 bases left in between. The CDR3 coding sequence is TGTGCCAGCTCACGGGGGGACCTTTTAAATAGCAATCAGCCCCAGCATTTT. Translation gives CASSRGDLLNSNQPQHF.

This chain connects TRBV18 to TRBJ2-2; 8 bases match TRBD1. The CDR3 has 19 amino acids. CDR1 KGHSH and CDR2 LQKENI come from the germline V gene. After removal of 6 bases from V and 0 bases from J, the junction contained 15 bases not matched to a gene. The CDR3 region has the DNA TGTGCCAGCTCCTCGAACGGGGGACAGGCGTCCTCGAACACCGGGGAGCTGTTTTTT. Protein product: CASSSNGGQASSNTGELFF.

The chain recombines TRBV5-1 with TRBJ2-1; a possible D gene is TRBD2 (6 bases). V was trimmed by 2 bases and J by 7 bases, leaving 19 bases between them. Germline V lookup: CDR1 SGHRS, CDR2 YFSETQ. CDR3 length equals 16 residues. CDR3: CASSLRGSRGGNEQFF. CDR3 nucleotides: TGCGCCAGCAGCTTACGGGGCTCCCGTGGAGGGAATGAGCAGTTCTTC.

This rearrangement joins TRBV3-1 (or the pseudogene TRBV3-2) to TRBJ1-2; tentatively, D is TRBD1 (6 bases). In germline, CDR1 is LGHDT, CDR2 YNNKEL (reference sequence). The CDR3 runs to 12 residues. The germline V and J ends were trimmed by 0 bases and 13 bases, with 12 bases remaining between them. The CDR3, as DNA: TGTGCCAGCAGCCAAGATCGTCAGGGGTCCACCTTC. This codes for CASSQDRQGSTF.

The chain couples TRBV6-5 to TRBJ2-5; no reliable D call. V was pared by 5 bases and J by 0 bases, with 10 bases between. The CDR3 runs to 14 residues. Germline V gene lookup returns CDR1 MNHEY and CDR2 SVGAGI. The CDR3 spells CASSRFPHQETQYF. The CDR3, as DNA: TGTGCCAGCAGTCGTTTCCCCCACCAAGAGACCCAGTACTTC.